These 18 T cell receptor beta chains originate from one sample sequenced in a study of T cell repertoires in cytomegalovirus infection. From the reads, TCRdb called clonotypes with MiXCR, one entry per CDR3 protein. The sample contains about 740,000 distinct CDR3 sequences, 35% of which appear only once. Specimen: PBMCs. The receptors originated from a human donor in good health (CMV status not recorded). Some clones in this sample may be carry-over from other donors' samples.

This chain connects TRBV28 to TRBJ2-7; perhaps TRBD2 as D (6 bases). The CDR3 runs to 14 residues. The V and J ends lost 3 bases and 6 bases respectively, with 15 bases between them. CDR1 and CDR2 (germline): MDHEN, SYDVKM. Here the CDR3 DNA reads TGTGCCAGCAGTTTGGGGGGATCCCCTCGCGAGCAGTACTTC. It is translated as CASSLGGSPREQYF. Filled out from reference TRBV28 and TRBJ2-7, the complete variable domain reads DVKVTQSSRYLVKRTGEKVFLECVQDMDHENMFWYRQDPGLGLRLIYFSYDVKMKEKGDIPEGYSVSREKKERFSLILESASTNQTSMYLCASSLGGSPREQYFGPGTRLTVT.

The chain carries TRBV7-4 and TRBJ2-1, with 8 positions matching TRBD1. The V segment lost 5 bases and the J segment 9 bases; nucleotides outside the gene matches: 15. CDR3 size: 16 residues. CDR1 is SGHVT, CDR2 SQSDAQ, per germline. Written as DNA, the CDR3 is TGTGCCAGCAGCCCAACTACCGGGACAGGTGTGGGTGAGCAGTTCTTC. Protein: CASSPTTGTGVGEQFF.

A single count supports this clonotype. The genes are TRBV7-9 and TRBJ2-3; 11 bases line up with TRBD1. The V gene's germline CDR1 is SEHNR and CDR2 FQNEAQ (reference sequence). V lost 5 bases and J lost 4; bases outside the gene matches: 8. This CDR3 is 16 amino acids long. CDR3 in DNA: TGTGCCAGCAGCCCCCGGACAGGGGGCAGAGCAGATACGCAGTATTTT. Translation gives CASSPRTGGRADTQYF. Complete variable domain (other parts from reference TRBV7-9 and TRBJ2-3): DTGVSQNPRHKITKRGQNVTFRCDPISEHNRLYWYRQTLGQGPEFLTYFQNEAQLEKSRLLSDRFSAERPKGSFSTLEIQRTEQGDSAMYLCASSPRTGGRADTQYFGPGTRLTVL.

This clonotype has at least ten counts. CDR3 nucleotide sequence: TGTGCCAGCAGCAAACTAGCGGGAGGGTCTGGCGGGGAGCTGTTTTTT. Amino acid sequence: CASSKLAGGSGGELFF. The genes are TRBV7-2 and TRBJ2-2; 13 bases are a match to TRBD2. This CDR3 contains 16 residues. Trimming cost V 5 bases and J 7 bases; bases outside gene matches: 7. Germline CDR1 and CDR2: SGHTA and FQGNSA.

The rearrangement uses TRBV7-9 and TRBJ2-7; D not certain. The CDR3 is made up of 13 amino acids. V lost 4 bases and J 0 bases, leaving 7 bases between the germline ends. Germline lookup yields CDR1 SEHNR and CDR2 FQNEAQ (reference sequence). The CDR3 DNA is TGTGCCAGCAGCTGGGAATACTCCTACGAGCAGTACTTC. It is translated as CASSWEYSYEQYF.

This clonotype was picked up a small number of times. CDR3 in amino acids: CASRPGTANNYGYTF. The DNA for the CDR3 is TGTGCCAGTAGACCAGGGACAGCTAATAACTATGGCTACACCTTC. The chain employs TRBV19 and TRBJ1-2; 7 bases agree with TRBD1. The CDR3 covers 15 residues. Germline-derived CDR1 and CDR2 are LNHDA and SQIVND (reference sequence). V dropped 6 bases and J dropped 1; count of bases not matched to a gene: 8.

This clonotype was seen ten or more times. The chain combines TRBV5-5 with TRBJ2-2; 9 nucleotides line up with TRBD1. The CDR3 runs 16 residues. Germline CDR1 is SGHKS and CDR2 is YYEKEE (reference sequence). The V gene end was trimmed by 5 bases and the J gene end by 4 bases; junction bases not matched to a gene: 9. This CDR3 reads CASSRTGGAATGELFF. Here the CDR3 DNA reads TGTGCCAGCAGTCGAACAGGGGGCGCAGCCACCGGGGAGCTGTTTTTT. Looking up the rest from reference TRBV5-5 and TRBJ2-2 gives the full variable domain: DAGVTQSPTHLIKTRGQQVTLRCSPISGHKSVSWYQQVLGQGPQFIFQYYEKEERGRGNFPDRFSARQFPNYSSELNVNALLLGDSALYLCASSRTGGAATGELFFGEGSRLTVL.

V and J are TRBV6-5 and TRBJ1-6, with D perhaps matching TRBD1 (6 bases). V lost 3 bases and J 6 bases, leaving 15 bases between the germline ends. The CDR3 extends over 16 amino acids. The germline V gene has CDR1 MNHEY and CDR2 SVGAGI. The CDR3 protein is CASSYGPGQSNSPLHF. CDR3 sequence (DNA): TGTGCCAGCAGTTATGGGCCGGGACAAAGTAATTCACCCCTCCACTTT.

There are many counts of this clonotype. The J gene is TRBJ2-3, the V gene TRBV12-3 or TRBV12-4; 7 bases agree with TRBD2. The V gene end was trimmed by 7 bases and the J gene end by 5 bases; junction bases not matched to a gene: 12. CDR3 length equals 15 residues. The CDR3: CASKEASGEVDTQYF. The CDR3 region has the DNA TGTGCCAGCAAGGAGGCTAGCGGAGAGGTAGATACGCAGTATTTT.

V usage is TRBV5-4 and J usage is TRBJ1-1; D call uncertain. CDR1 and CDR2 (germline): SGHNT, YYREEE (reference sequence). The V end lost 0 bases, the J end lost 7 bases, and 7 bases lay between the germline ends. This CDR3 contains 12 residues. CDR3 nucleotides: TGTGCCAGCAGCTTGGGCCAGCGTGAAGCTTTCTTT. The encoded protein is CASSLGQREAFF.

The chain is built from TRBV10-3 and TRBJ1-1, with D unclear. The germline gives CDR1 ENHRY, CDR2 SYGVKD. CDR3 size: 11 residues. Trimming cost V 6 bases and J 7 bases, with 9 bases left between them. CDR3 in amino acids: CAIRAAREAFF. The CDR3 DNA reads TGTGCCATCAGGGCAGCCCGTGAAGCTTTCTTT.

The genes are TRBV14 and TRBJ1-1; no reliable D call. Trimming left V 4 bases short and J 6 bases short, with 15 bases between. The germline gives CDR1 SGHDN, CDR2 FVKESK. This CDR3 is built from 14 residues. CDR3 in amino acids: CASSRRSAEAEAFF. The DNA of the CDR3 is TGTGCCAGCAGCCGCCGGTCGGCAGAGGCTGAAGCTTTCTTT. The variable domain in full, with the rest retrieved from reference TRBV14 and TRBJ1-1, is EAGVTQFPSHSVIEKGQTVTLRCDPISGHDNLYWYRRVMGKEIKFLLHFVKESKQDESGMPNNRFLAERTGGTYSTLKVQPAELEDSGVYFCASSRRSAEAEAFFGQGTRLTVV.

The chain couples TRBV30 to TRBJ1-6, with D possibly TRBD1 on 5 matching bases. CDR3 length: 14 residues. V shed 3 bases and J shed 7 bases, with 13 bases lying between them. The germline CDR1 and CDR2 sequences are GTSNPN and SVGIG (reference sequence). CDR3 region: CAWSPGRRNSPLHF. CDR3 nucleotides: TGTGCCTGGAGCCCGGGACGCAGGAATTCACCCCTCCACTTT.

The chain has TRBV12-3 or TRBV12-4 and TRBJ2-6; D is undetermined. The CDR3 has 15 residues. V lost 3 bases and J lost 0, with 6 bases in between. CDR3 sequence (DNA): TGTGCCAGCAGTTTTACGGACTCTGGGGCCAACGTCCTGACTTTC. Its protein product is CASSFTDSGANVLTF.

This clonotype was detected a few times. The chain uses TRBV12-3 or TRBV12-4 and TRBJ2-1, with TRBD2 matching 7 bases. The CDR3 is 17 residues long. V lost 5 bases and J lost 5; bases outside the gene matches: 15. CDR3 amino acids: CASSGGKLARTDNEQFF. DNA for the CDR3: TGTGCCAGCAGTGGGGGTAAACTAGCGAGAACAGACAATGAGCAGTTCTTC.

This clonotype was counted only a few times. The chain is built from TRBV7-9 and TRBJ1-5, with D unresolved. V was clipped by 3 bases and J by 8 bases, with 8 bases between them. The CDR3 loop spans 12 amino acids. Germline lookup yields CDR1 SEHNR and CDR2 FQNEAQ (reference sequence). The CDR3 DNA reads as TGTGCCAGCAGCTTCTCGGGCGAGCCCCAGCATTTT. This sequence encodes CASSFSGEPQHF.

CDR3 nucleotide sequence: TGTGCCAGCAGCCCCTGGGGGGGCGGCGGTGAGGCTAATGAAAAACTGTTTTTT. It codes for CASSPWGGGGEANEKLFF. This chain links TRBV28 with TRBJ1-4, with D perhaps matching TRBD1 (6 bases). The CDR3 runs to 18 residues. Looked up from germline, CDR1 is MDHEN and CDR2 is SYDVKM. V was pared by 6 bases and J by 3 bases, with 23 bases between. Drawing the rest from reference TRBV28 and TRBJ1-4, the complete variable domain is DVKVTQSSRYLVKRTGEKVFLECVQDMDHENMFWYRQDPGLGLRLIYFSYDVKMKEKGDIPEGYSVSREKKERFSLILESASTNQTSMYLCASSPWGGGGEANEKLFFGSGTQLSVL.

The genes are TRBV7-2 and TRBJ1-2; TRBD1 is a possible D gene (6 bases). Trimming shortened V by 1 base and J by 0 bases, and 12 bases separated the two germline ends. The CDR3 has 16 residues. Germline lookup yields CDR1 SGHTA and CDR2 FQGNSA. This CDR3 reads CASSLVGAGANYGYTF. The CDR3 region has the DNA TGTGCCAGCAGCTTAGTAGGGGCAGGGGCTAACTATGGCTACACCTTC.